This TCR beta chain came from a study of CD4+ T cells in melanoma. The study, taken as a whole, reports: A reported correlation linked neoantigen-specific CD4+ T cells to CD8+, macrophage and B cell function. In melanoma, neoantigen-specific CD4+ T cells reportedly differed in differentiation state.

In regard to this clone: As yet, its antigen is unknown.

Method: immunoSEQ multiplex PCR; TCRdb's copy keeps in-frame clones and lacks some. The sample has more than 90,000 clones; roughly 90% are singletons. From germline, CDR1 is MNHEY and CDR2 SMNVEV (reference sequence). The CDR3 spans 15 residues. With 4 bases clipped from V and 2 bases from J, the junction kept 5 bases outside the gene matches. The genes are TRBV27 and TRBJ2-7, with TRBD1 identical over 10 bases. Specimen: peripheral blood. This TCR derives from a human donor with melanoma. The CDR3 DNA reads TGTGCCAGCAGTTCCGGGACAGGGGCCCCCTACGAGCAGTACTTC. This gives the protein CASSSGTGAPYEQYF.